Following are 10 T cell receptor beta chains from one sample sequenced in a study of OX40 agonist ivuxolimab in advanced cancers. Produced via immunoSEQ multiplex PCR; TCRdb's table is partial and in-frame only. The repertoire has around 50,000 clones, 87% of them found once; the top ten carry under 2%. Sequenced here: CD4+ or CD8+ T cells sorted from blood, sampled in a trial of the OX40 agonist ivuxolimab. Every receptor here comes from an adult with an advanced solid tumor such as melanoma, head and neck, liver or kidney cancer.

CDR3 in DNA: TGCGCCAGCAGCCTCTCCCTCTACGACTATAGCAATCAGCCCCAGCATTTT. Its protein product is CASSLSLYDYSNQPQHF. The V gene is TRBV4-1, the J gene TRBJ1-5; D is undetermined. The V end was cut by 4 bases, the J end by 0 bases, with 16 bases between. The CDR3 is 17 amino acids. The germline V gene encodes CDR1 MGHRA and CDR2 YSYEKL.

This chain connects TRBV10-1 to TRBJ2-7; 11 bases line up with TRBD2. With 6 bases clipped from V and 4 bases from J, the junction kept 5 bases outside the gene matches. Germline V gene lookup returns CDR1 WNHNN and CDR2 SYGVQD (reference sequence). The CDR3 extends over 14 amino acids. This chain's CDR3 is CASSPGTSGYEQYF. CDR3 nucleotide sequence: TGCGCCAGCAGCCCCGGGACTAGCGGATACGAGCAGTACTTC.

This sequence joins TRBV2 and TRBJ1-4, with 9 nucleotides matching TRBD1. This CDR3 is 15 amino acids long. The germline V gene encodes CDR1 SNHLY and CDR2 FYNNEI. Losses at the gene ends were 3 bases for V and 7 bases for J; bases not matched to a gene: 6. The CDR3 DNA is TGTGCCAGCAGTGACCCTGCGGGACAGGGTGAAAAACTGTTTTTT. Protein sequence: CASSDPAGQGEKLFF.

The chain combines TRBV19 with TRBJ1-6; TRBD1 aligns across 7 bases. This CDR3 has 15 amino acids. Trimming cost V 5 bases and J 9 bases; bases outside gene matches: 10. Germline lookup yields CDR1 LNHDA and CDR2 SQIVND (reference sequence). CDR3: CASSSFDRAGSPLHF. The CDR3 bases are TGTGCCAGTAGTTCCTTCGACAGGGCCGGTTCACCCCTCCACTTT.

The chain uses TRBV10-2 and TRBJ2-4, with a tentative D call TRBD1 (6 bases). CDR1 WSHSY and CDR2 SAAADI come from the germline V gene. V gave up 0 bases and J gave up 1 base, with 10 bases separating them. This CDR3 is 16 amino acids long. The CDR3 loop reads CASSESQGIAKNIQYF. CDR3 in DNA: TGCGCCAGCAGTGAGTCCCAGGGGATTGCCAAAAACATTCAGTACTTC.

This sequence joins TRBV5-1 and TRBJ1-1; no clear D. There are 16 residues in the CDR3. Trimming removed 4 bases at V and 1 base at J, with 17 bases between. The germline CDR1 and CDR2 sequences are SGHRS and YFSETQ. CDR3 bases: TGCGCCAGCAGCCCCCAAGGGAGGACGACGAACACTGAAGCTTTCTTT. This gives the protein CASSPQGRTTNTEAFF.

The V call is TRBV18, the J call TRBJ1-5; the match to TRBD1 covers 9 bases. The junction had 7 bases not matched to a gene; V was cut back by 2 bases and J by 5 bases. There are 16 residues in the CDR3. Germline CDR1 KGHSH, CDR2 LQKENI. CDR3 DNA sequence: TGTGCCAGCTCACCAACAACAGGGGGCGTGGATCAGCCCCAGCATTTT. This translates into CASSPTTGGVDQPQHF.

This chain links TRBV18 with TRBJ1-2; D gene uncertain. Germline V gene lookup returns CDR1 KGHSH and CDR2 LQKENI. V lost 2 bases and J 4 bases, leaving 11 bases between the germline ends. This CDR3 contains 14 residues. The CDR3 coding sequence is TGTGCCAGCTCACCAATCGGCAGCCTCTATGGCTACACCTTC. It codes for CASSPIGSLYGYTF.

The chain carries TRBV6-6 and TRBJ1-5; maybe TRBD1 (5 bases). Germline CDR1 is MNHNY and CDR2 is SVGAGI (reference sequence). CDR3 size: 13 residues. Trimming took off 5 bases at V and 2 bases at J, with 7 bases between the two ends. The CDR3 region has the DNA TGTGCCAGCAGTGGGGACGGCAATCAGCCCCAGCATTTT. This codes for CASSGDGNQPQHF.

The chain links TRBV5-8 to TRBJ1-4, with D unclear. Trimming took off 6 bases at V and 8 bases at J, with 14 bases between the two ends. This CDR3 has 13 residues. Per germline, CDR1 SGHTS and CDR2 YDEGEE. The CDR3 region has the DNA TGTGCCAGCACTCCGTCCTCCGGCGAAAAACTGTTTTTT. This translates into CASTPSSGEKLFF.